This T cell receptor (beta chain) was recovered during a study of beta chain features in type 1 diabetes (dated by TCRdb to between 2018 and 2020). Describing the broader study: No differences in mean age, gender distribution, total cell number or subset yield were found between patients and healthy donors. A total of approximately 99,000,000 sorted cells were examined across all samples, and RNA yield correlated strongly with the number of cells per subset. The study compared TCRB repertoires of sorted circulating CD4+ T cell subsets between recently diagnosed type 1 diabetes patients and matched healthy donors. Regulatory and stem cell-like memory subsets were isolated from only 8 patients and roughly 8 healthy donors, whereas naive and central memory subsets came from all 30 or so donors. On the study overall, not on this receptor specifically: Fewer insertions and more nucleotide deletions at VDJ recombination sites were observed in patients with type 1 diabetes, implying thymic rearrangement abnormalities. In all four CD4+ subsets, TCRB CDR3 length was moderately but significantly shorter in type 1 diabetes patients. Because small numbers of individuals were included in the HLA sub-analyses, any influence of HLA type on TCRB rearrangement was left unresolved. Shorter templates might be favored by PCR, yet because patient and control samples were amplified and corrected together, any such skew would affect both groups equally. The naive, central memory and regulatory TCRB repertoires appeared to resemble one another more closely among patients than among healthy donors. Because cDNA was sequenced instead of genomic DNA, activated cells with high expression could be over-represented, although the groups did not differ in activation or CD3 levels.

All of the isolated RNA was reverse transcribed with the High Capacity cDNA Reverse Transcription Kit, so expressed TCRB transcripts were sequenced. Naive, central memory and regulatory T cell samples underwent deep immunoSEQ sequencing, averaging about 3.5 million total reads per sample. Sorted cells were lysed in RLT buffer, and RNA was extracted using DNase-treated RNeasy Micro or Mini kits according to cell number. Each cell subset was processed separately to prevent cross-contamination, with patient and healthy donor samples processed together. Using the immunoSEQ multiplex PCR, TCRB sequences were amplified from cDNA into 87-bp fragments spanning the CDR3 region. Amplicons were sequenced on the Illumina HiSeq platform. As for the authors' bioinformatics: PCR bias was computationally corrected using synthetic template baselines, reads within Hamming distance 2 were collapsed, and singletons that could not be merged were discarded. Reads were aligned against IMGT to assign V, D and J genes, CDR3 length and insertions or deletions at six rearrangement sites. Within each subset, clonotype counts were normalized to the number of sorted cells before true diversity and Gini coefficients were calculated with the tcR R package. The overlap coefficient, calculated on TCRB nucleotide sequences, was used to quantify repertoire sharing. Out-of-frame TCRB sequences from naive cells were analyzed to stand in for the pre-selection repertoire. As stored in TCRdb, this immuneACCESS dataset retains in-frame rearrangements with V and J assigned. A fraction of the clones does not appear; measured against another copy, unresolved V genes explain less than half of the discrepancy, and the remainder lacks a known reason. From that table come the V and J calls and clone size; the DNA was used to work out D and trimming. This sample lists about 250,000 clones; 11% to 15% were detected once. Clones ranked in the top ten supply about 0.027% of the sample.

Note on this clone: It lacks a known antigen. Within one base of it there is no much larger clone, and no base qualities were kept.

The germline V gene sets CDR1 to MNHEY and CDR2 to SVGAGI. Including the terminal cysteine and phenylalanine, the CDR3 comprises 15 residues. Here the CDR3 DNA is all that survives: 45 bases in frame from base 1. Relative to germline, V is 6 bases shorter and J is 0 bases shorter, with 15 bases between their ends. Each donor gave one peripheral blood draw, roughly 110 mL on average, collected into heparinised tubes. Naive, central memory, regulatory and stem cell-like memory CD4+ T cells were sorted on a BD FACSAria II using a panel including CD45RO, CCR7, CD25, CD127, CD95 and CD27. Every sorted population had a purity above 98%. PBMCs were separated immediately by Lymphoprep density gradient centrifugation and were stained directly, without being cultured. To minimize batch effects, samples were stained and sorted in pairs, one healthy donor with one patient per experiment.

Sequenced: naive CD4+ T cells from blood. Explained via the paper, the cell subset or site label denotes: true naive CD4+ T cells. The V gene is TRBV6-5 and the J gene is TRBJ2-7; the D gene cannot be named for sure. The TCR comes from a woman aged 35 to 49 in good health. The CDR3 corresponds to CASRKRVMSSYEQYF. The DNA sequence reads TGTGCCAGCAGGAAAAGAGTTATGAGCTCCTACGAGCAGTACTTC.